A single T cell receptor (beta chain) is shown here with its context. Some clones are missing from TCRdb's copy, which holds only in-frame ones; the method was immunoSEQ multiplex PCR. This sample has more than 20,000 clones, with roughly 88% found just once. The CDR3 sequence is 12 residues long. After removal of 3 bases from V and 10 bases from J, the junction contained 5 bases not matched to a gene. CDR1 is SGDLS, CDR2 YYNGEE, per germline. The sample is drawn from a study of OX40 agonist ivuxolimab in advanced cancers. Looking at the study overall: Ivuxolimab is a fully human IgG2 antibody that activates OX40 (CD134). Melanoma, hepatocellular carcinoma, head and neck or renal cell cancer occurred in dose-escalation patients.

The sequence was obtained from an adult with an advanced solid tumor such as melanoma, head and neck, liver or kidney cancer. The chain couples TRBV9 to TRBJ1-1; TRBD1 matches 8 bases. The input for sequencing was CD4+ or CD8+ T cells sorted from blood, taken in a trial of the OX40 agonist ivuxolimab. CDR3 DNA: TGTGCCAGCAGCGCAAGACAGGGGCGAGCTTTCTTT. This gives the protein CASSARQGRAFF.